This is a list of T cell receptor beta chains from one sample in a study of blood T cell repertoires in COVID-19. Profiled with immunoSEQ multiplex PCR; TCRdb holds only in-frame clones, not every one. The sample contains about 480,000 clones, 85% to 90% of which appear only once. The sample was peripheral blood. These receptors were obtained from a young man with COVID-19, enrolled during active disease. Each CDR3 is given with its conserved first and last residue. The order of the fields is V gene, J gene, clone size, D gene, CDR3 protein, CDR3 DNA. D genes are given only for firm matches. Rows give clone size only sometimes, using once, few, many, or a class for an expanded clone.

V gene: TRBV13
J gene: TRBJ2-7
clone size: .
D gene: .
CDR3 protein: CASSPGLLSEQYF
CDR3 DNA: TGTGCCAGCAGCCCGGGACTTCTGAGCGAGCAGTACTTC

V gene: TRBV19
J gene: TRBJ2-6
clone size: .
D gene: TRBD1
CDR3 protein: CASRRLVGGQGVAGANVLTF
CDR3 DNA: TGTGCCAGTAGGAGATTGGTCGGGGGACAGGGAGTAGCTGGGGCCAACGTCCTGACTTTC

V gene: TRBV2
J gene: TRBJ2-4
clone size: .
D gene: TRBD1
CDR3 protein: CASSGGQGVPIQYF
CDR3 DNA: TGTGCCAGCAGTGGGGGACAGGGGGTTCCCATTCAGTACTTC

V gene: TRBV5-4
J gene: TRBJ2-2
clone size: .
D gene: .
CDR3 protein: CASSLITGTGELFF
CDR3 DNA: TGTGCCAGCAGCTTGATTACAGGCACCGGGGAGCTGTTTTTT

V gene: TRBV13
J gene: TRBJ1-1
clone size: .
D gene: .
CDR3 protein: CASSALTGNTEAFF
CDR3 DNA: TGTGCCAGCAGCGCCCTGACGGGAAACACTGAAGCTTTCTTT

V gene: TRBV11-3
J gene: TRBJ2-5
clone size: few
D gene: TRBD1
CDR3 protein: CASSLGQGETQYF
CDR3 DNA: TGTGCCAGCAGCTTGGGACAGGGTGAGACCCAGTACTTC

V gene: TRBV19
J gene: TRBJ1-3
clone size: .
D gene: .
CDR3 protein: CASSMVDSSGNTIYF
CDR3 DNA: TGTGCCAGTAGTATGGTGGACAGCTCTGGAAACACCATATATTTT

V gene: TRBV5-1
J gene: TRBJ1-5
clone size: .
D gene: .
CDR3 protein: CASSSGLWGQDNQPQHF
CDR3 DNA: TGCGCCAGCAGCTCGGGACTCTGGGGCCAGGACAATCAGCCCCAGCATTTT

V gene: TRBV2
J gene: TRBJ1-4
clone size: .
D gene: .
CDR3 protein: CASNTGSSNEKLFF
CDR3 DNA: TGTGCCAGCAATACAGGGAGTTCTAATGAAAAACTGTTTTTT

V gene: TRBV27
J gene: TRBJ1-1
clone size: .
D gene: .
CDR3 protein: CASSFSFSAGMNTEAFF
CDR3 DNA: TGTGCCAGCAGTTTTAGCTTTTCGGCAGGGATGAACACTGAAGCTTTCTTT

V gene: TRBV7-9
J gene: TRBJ2-2
clone size: .
D gene: .
CDR3 protein: CASSFAGGAGELFF
CDR3 DNA: TGTGCCAGCAGCTTCGCCGGCGGGGCCGGGGAGCTGTTTTTT

V gene: TRBV19
J gene: TRBJ1-2
clone size: .
D gene: .
CDR3 protein: CASSIGLRDIYGYTF
CDR3 DNA: TGTGCCAGTAGTATAGGGCTCCGGGACATTTATGGCTACACCTTC

V gene: TRBV7-9
J gene: TRBJ1-1
clone size: few
D gene: TRBD1
CDR3 protein: CASSASGQTMLLAFF
CDR3 DNA: TGTGCCAGCAGCGCCTCGGGACAGACTATGTTATTAGCTTTCTTT

V gene: TRBV5-1
J gene: TRBJ2-7
clone size: once
D gene: TRBD1
CDR3 protein: CASSPNGQGFNEQYF
CDR3 DNA: TGCGCCAGCAGTCCCAACGGACAGGGGTTCAACGAGCAGTACTTC

V gene: TRBV7-6
J gene: TRBJ2-5
clone size: once
D gene: .
CDR3 protein: CASSLASVRQETQYF
CDR3 DNA: TGTGCCAGCAGCTTAGCGTCGGTCAGGCAAGAGACCCAGTACTTC

V gene: TRBV3-1/TRBV3-2
J gene: TRBJ2-2
clone size: few
D gene: .
CDR3 protein: CASSPIIRDSLTGELFF
CDR3 DNA: TGTGCCAGCAGCCCTATTATCCGGGACTCCCTCACCGGGGAGCTGTTTTTT

V gene: TRBV11-2
J gene: TRBJ1-1
clone size: .
D gene: TRBD1
CDR3 protein: CASSPGTGTEAFF
CDR3 DNA: TGTGCCAGCAGCCCCGGGACAGGCACTGAAGCTTTCTTT

V gene: TRBV7-3
J gene: TRBJ1-1
clone size: .
D gene: TRBD1
CDR3 protein: CASSNPGQGHTEAFF
CDR3 DNA: TGTGCCAGCAGCAATCCGGGACAGGGGCACACTGAAGCTTTCTTT

V gene: TRBV11-2
J gene: TRBJ1-4
clone size: .
D gene: .
CDR3 protein: CASSPSPGRNEKLFF
CDR3 DNA: TGTGCCAGCAGCCCATCGCCAGGGAGGAATGAAAAACTGTTTTTT

V gene: TRBV7-7
J gene: TRBJ2-5
clone size: once
D gene: .
CDR3 protein: CASSLGAGGGETQYF
CDR3 DNA: TGTGCCAGCAGCTTAGGGGCAGGGGGAGGAGAGACCCAGTACTTC

V gene: TRBV3-1/TRBV3-2
J gene: TRBJ2-7
clone size: .
D gene: TRBD1
CDR3 protein: CASSQGGRGLYEQYF
CDR3 DNA: TGTGCCAGCAGCCAAGGAGGCAGGGGGCTCTACGAGCAGTACTTC

V gene: TRBV24-1
J gene: TRBJ2-1
clone size: .
D gene: .
CDR3 protein: CATSDPRGYNEQFF
CDR3 DNA: TGTGCCACCAGTGACCCAAGGGGGTACAATGAGCAGTTCTTC

V gene: TRBV3-1/TRBV3-2
J gene: TRBJ2-5
clone size: .
D gene: TRBD2
CDR3 protein: CASSALAGAEETQYF
CDR3 DNA: TGTGCCAGCAGCGCCCTAGCGGGGGCTGAAGAGACCCAGTACTTC

V gene: TRBV27
J gene: TRBJ2-2
clone size: .
D gene: .
CDR3 protein: CASSFGTTLGELFF
CDR3 DNA: TGTGCCAGCAGTTTTGGGACAACCCTCGGGGAGCTGTTTTTT

V gene: TRBV6-6
J gene: TRBJ1-5
clone size: .
D gene: TRBD1
CDR3 protein: CATKGGQAQPQHF
CDR3 DNA: TGTGCCACAAAAGGGGGCCAAGCTCAGCCCCAGCATTTT

V gene: TRBV19
J gene: TRBJ2-1
clone size: .
D gene: .
CDR3 protein: CASSTYHQGGSYNEQFF
CDR3 DNA: TGTGCCAGTAGCACTTACCATCAGGGGGGCTCCTACAATGAGCAGTTCTTC

V gene: TRBV11-3
J gene: TRBJ1-4
clone size: .
D gene: .
CDR3 protein: CASSLVQPNEKLFF
CDR3 DNA: TGTGCCAGCAGCTTAGTACAACCGAATGAAAAACTGTTTTTT

V gene: TRBV5-6
J gene: TRBJ1-4
clone size: .
D gene: .
CDR3 protein: CASSLRVEEKLFF
CDR3 DNA: TGTGCCAGCAGCTTGCGGGTTGAGGAAAAACTGTTTTTT

V gene: TRBV7-8
J gene: TRBJ2-7
clone size: many
D gene: TRBD1
CDR3 protein: CASSLAQGAAEQYF
CDR3 DNA: TGTGCCAGCAGCTTAGCTCAGGGGGCTGCCGAGCAGTACTTC

V gene: TRBV30
J gene: TRBJ2-5
clone size: .
D gene: TRBD2
CDR3 protein: CAWSIKASGVETQYF
CDR3 DNA: TGTGCCTGGAGTATTAAGGCTAGCGGTGTAGAGACCCAGTACTTC

V gene: TRBV11-1
J gene: TRBJ2-1
clone size: .
D gene: .
CDR3 protein: CASSPDRTGEQFF
CDR3 DNA: TGTGCCAGCAGCCCAGACAGAACGGGTGAGCAGTTCTTC

V gene: TRBV6-6
J gene: TRBJ1-5
clone size: once
D gene: .
CDR3 protein: CATRQREVQPQHF
CDR3 DNA: TGTGCCACCAGACAGAGAGAAGTACAGCCCCAGCATTTT

V gene: TRBV7-9
J gene: TRBJ2-1
clone size: .
D gene: TRBD1
CDR3 protein: CASSSPPPGTEYNEQFF
CDR3 DNA: TGTGCCAGCAGCAGCCCCCCCCCAGGGACAGAGTACAATGAGCAGTTCTTC

V gene: TRBV6-5
J gene: TRBJ2-5
clone size: .
D gene: TRBD1
CDR3 protein: CASSYAGTEETQYF
CDR3 DNA: TGTGCCAGCAGTTACGCAGGGACAGAAGAGACCCAGTACTTC

V gene: TRBV10-1
J gene: TRBJ2-1
clone size: few
D gene: TRBD2
CDR3 protein: CASSDGLAGINEQFF
CDR3 DNA: TGCGCCAGCAGTGACGGGCTAGCGGGGATAAATGAGCAGTTCTTC

V gene: TRBV3-1/TRBV3-2
J gene: TRBJ1-6
clone size: .
D gene: .
CDR3 protein: CASSQVRTNSPLHF
CDR3 DNA: TGTGCCAGCAGCCAAGTCAGGACAAATTCACCCCTCCACTTT

V gene: TRBV5-6
J gene: TRBJ1-2
clone size: .
D gene: .
CDR3 protein: CASSLKTDIYGYTF
CDR3 DNA: TGTGCCAGCAGCTTGAAAACAGACATCTATGGCTACACCTTC

V gene: TRBV11-1
J gene: TRBJ2-1
clone size: .
D gene: .
CDR3 protein: CASSLVGQPYNEQFF
CDR3 DNA: TGTGCCAGCAGCTTAGTCGGACAGCCTTACAATGAGCAGTTCTTC

V gene: TRBV6-5
J gene: TRBJ2-7
clone size: .
D gene: TRBD1
CDR3 protein: CASSPGGTGSYEQYF
CDR3 DNA: TGTGCCAGCAGCCCCGGGGGGACAGGGTCCTACGAGCAGTACTTC

V gene: TRBV5-5
J gene: TRBJ2-5
clone size: .
D gene: .
CDR3 protein: CASSLGGTTPETQYF
CDR3 DNA: TGTGCCAGCAGCTTGGGAGGGACAACTCCAGAGACCCAGTACTTC

V gene: TRBV4-1
J gene: TRBJ2-3
clone size: .
D gene: TRBD2
CDR3 protein: CASSPQRGSGTTDTQYF
CDR3 DNA: TGCGCCAGCAGCCCTCAACGCGGGAGCGGTACAACAGATACGCAGTATTTT

V gene: TRBV3-1/TRBV3-2
J gene: TRBJ2-5
clone size: .
D gene: TRBD2
CDR3 protein: CASSNGLASETQYF
CDR3 DNA: TGTGCCAGCAGCAACGGACTAGCGTCTGAGACCCAGTACTTC

V gene: TRBV24-1
J gene: TRBJ1-1
clone size: .
D gene: .
CDR3 protein: CATSAVGANTEAFF
CDR3 DNA: TGTGCCACCAGTGCTGTAGGGGCTAACACTGAAGCTTTCTTT

V gene: TRBV14
J gene: TRBJ1-1
clone size: .
D gene: .
CDR3 protein: CASSLIRGVAEAFF
CDR3 DNA: TGTGCCAGCAGCCTGATACGGGGGGTAGCAGAAGCTTTCTTT

V gene: TRBV5-1
J gene: TRBJ2-6
clone size: .
D gene: .
CDR3 protein: CASSPSSGANVLTF
CDR3 DNA: TGCGCCAGCAGTCCTTCCTCTGGGGCCAACGTCCTGACTTTC

V gene: TRBV24-1
J gene: TRBJ2-7
clone size: .
D gene: .
CDR3 protein: CATKGPQYF
CDR3 DNA: TGTGCCACCAAGGGGCCTCAGTACTTC

V gene: TRBV30
J gene: TRBJ1-1
clone size: once
D gene: TRBD1
CDR3 protein: CAWMRSFGQGVAEAFF
CDR3 DNA: TGTGCCTGGATGAGGTCTTTCGGGCAGGGGGTGGCTGAAGCTTTCTTT

V gene: TRBV5-4
J gene: TRBJ2-2
clone size: .
D gene: .
CDR3 protein: CASSDMTSLNTGELFF
CDR3 DNA: TGTGCCAGCAGCGACATGACTAGTTTGAACACCGGGGAGCTGTTTTTT

V gene: TRBV10-1
J gene: TRBJ2-3
clone size: .
D gene: TRBD2
CDR3 protein: CASSDPGLAPDTQYF
CDR3 DNA: TGCGCCAGCAGTGACCCGGGACTAGCGCCAGATACGCAGTATTTT

V gene: TRBV5-1
J gene: TRBJ2-1
clone size: .
D gene: TRBD2
CDR3 protein: CASSLASGELNEQFF
CDR3 DNA: TGCGCCAGCAGCTTAGCTAGCGGGGAGTTGAATGAGCAGTTCTTC

V gene: TRBV2
J gene: TRBJ2-7
clone size: .
D gene: TRBD1
CDR3 protein: CASQTGALSYEQYF
CDR3 DNA: TGTGCCAGCCAAACAGGGGCACTCTCCTACGAGCAGTACTTC

V gene: TRBV11-1
J gene: TRBJ2-1
clone size: .
D gene: .
CDR3 protein: CASSLWGVGTYNEQFF
CDR3 DNA: TGTGCCAGCAGCCTCTGGGGGGTTGGCACCTACAATGAGCAGTTCTTC

V gene: TRBV6-5
J gene: TRBJ2-1
clone size: .
D gene: TRBD2
CDR3 protein: CASSLAGPPYNEQFF
CDR3 DNA: TGTGCCAGCAGCTTAGCGGGGCCCCCCTACAATGAGCAGTTCTTC

V gene: TRBV6-5
J gene: TRBJ2-5
clone size: .
D gene: TRBD2
CDR3 protein: CASRLAGEETQYF
CDR3 DNA: TGTGCCAGCAGGCTAGCGGGGGAAGAGACCCAGTACTTC

V gene: TRBV14
J gene: TRBJ1-2
clone size: .
D gene: .
CDR3 protein: CASSPGGPYGYTF
CDR3 DNA: TGTGCCAGCAGCCCTGGGGGCCCCTATGGCTACACCTTC

V gene: TRBV12-5
J gene: TRBJ1-6
clone size: once
D gene: TRBD1
CDR3 protein: CASGWGQDNSPLHF
CDR3 DNA: TGTGCTAGTGGTTGGGGACAGGATAATTCACCCCTCCACTTT